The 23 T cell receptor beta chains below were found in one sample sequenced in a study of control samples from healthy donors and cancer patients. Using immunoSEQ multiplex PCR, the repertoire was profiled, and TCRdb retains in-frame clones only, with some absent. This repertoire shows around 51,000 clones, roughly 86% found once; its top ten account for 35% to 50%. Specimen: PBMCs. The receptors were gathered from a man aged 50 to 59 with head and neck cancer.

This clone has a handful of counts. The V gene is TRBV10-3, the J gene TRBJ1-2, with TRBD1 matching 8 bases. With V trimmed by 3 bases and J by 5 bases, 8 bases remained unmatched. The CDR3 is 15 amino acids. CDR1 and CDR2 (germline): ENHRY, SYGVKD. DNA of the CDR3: TGTGCCATCAGTGACCGAGGACAGGGCGCTTATGGCTACACCTTC. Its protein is CAISDRGQGAYGYTF.

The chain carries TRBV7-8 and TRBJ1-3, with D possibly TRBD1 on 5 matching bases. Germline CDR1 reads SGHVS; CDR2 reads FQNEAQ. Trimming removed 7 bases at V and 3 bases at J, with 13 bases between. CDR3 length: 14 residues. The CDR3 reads CASTPTAIGNTIYF. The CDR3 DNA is TGTGCCAGCACCCCGACAGCTATTGGAAACACCATATATTTT.

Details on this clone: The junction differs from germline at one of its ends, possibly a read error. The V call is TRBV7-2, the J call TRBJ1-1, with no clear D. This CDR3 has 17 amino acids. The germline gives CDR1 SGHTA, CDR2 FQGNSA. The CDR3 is CASNLESGRRVGTEAFF. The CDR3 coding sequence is TGTGCCAGCAACTTAGAGTCTGGCAGGCGGGTCGGCACTGAAGCTTTCTTT.

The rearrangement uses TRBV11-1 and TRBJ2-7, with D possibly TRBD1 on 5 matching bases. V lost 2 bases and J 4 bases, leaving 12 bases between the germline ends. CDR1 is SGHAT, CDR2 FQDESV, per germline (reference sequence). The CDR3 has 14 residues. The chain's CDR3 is CASSLTGRSYEQYF. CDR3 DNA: TGTGCCAGCAGCTTAACAGGACGCAGTTACGAGCAGTACTTC.

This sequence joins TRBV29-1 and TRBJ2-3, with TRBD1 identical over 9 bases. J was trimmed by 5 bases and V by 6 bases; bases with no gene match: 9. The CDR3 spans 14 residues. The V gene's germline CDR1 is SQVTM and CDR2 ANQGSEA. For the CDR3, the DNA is TGCAGCGTCCCCGACAGGGGGGGCGGAGATACGCAGTATTTT. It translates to CSVPDRGGGDTQYF.

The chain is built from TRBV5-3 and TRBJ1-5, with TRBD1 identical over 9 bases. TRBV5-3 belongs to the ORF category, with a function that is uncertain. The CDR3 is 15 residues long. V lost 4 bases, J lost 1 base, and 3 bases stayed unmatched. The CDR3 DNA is TGTGCCAGAAGCCTGGACAGGGGCAGCAATCAGCCCCAGCATTTT. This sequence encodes CARSLDRGSNQPQHF.

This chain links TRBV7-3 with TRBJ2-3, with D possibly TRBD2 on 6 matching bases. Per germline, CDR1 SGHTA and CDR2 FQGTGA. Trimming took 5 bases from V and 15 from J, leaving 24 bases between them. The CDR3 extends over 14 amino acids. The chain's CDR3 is CASSQSGRGPPSYF. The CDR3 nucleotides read TGTGCCAGCAGCCAATCAGGGCGGGGCCCCCCGTCTTATTTT.

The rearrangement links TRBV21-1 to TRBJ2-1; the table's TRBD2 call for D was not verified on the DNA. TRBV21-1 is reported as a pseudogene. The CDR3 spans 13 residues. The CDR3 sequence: CASSKLVDNEQFF. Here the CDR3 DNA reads TGTGCCAGCAGCAAACTAGTCGACAATGAGCAGTTCTTC.

The CDR3 protein is CASSPPQDPEAFF. In DNA form, the CDR3 reads TGTGCCAGCAGCCCACCACAGGACCCTGAAGCTTTCTTT. V usage is TRBV21-1 and J usage is TRBJ1-1; the table's D call of TRBD1 was not tested on the DNA. TRBV21-1 counts as a pseudogene. CDR3 length: 13 amino acids.

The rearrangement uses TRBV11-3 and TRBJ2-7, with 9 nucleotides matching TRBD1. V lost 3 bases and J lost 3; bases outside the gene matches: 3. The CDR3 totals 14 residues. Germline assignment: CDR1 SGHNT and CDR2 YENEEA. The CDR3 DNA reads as TGTGCCAGCAGCTTGGGACAGGGAAACTACGAGCAGTACTTC. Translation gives CASSLGQGNYEQYF.

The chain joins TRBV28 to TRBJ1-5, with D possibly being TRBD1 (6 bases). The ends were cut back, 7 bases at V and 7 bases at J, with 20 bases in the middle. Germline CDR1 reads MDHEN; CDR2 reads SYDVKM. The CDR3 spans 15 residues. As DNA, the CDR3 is TGTGCCAGCACGGTTCGATGGGAGGGGGTGCAGCCCCAGCATTTT. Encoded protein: CASTVRWEGVQPQHF.

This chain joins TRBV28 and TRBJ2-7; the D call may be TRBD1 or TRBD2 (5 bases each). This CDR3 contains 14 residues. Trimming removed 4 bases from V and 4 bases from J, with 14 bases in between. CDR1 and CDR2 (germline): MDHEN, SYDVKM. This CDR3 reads CASSSPGRSYEQYF. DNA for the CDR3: TGTGCCAGCAGTTCGCCGGGGCGATCTTACGAGCAGTACTTC.

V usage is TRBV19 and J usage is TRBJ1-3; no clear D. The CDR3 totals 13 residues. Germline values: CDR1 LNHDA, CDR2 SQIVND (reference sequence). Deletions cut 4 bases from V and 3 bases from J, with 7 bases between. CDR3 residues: CASSTHDGNTIYF. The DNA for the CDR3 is TGTGCCAGTAGTACCCATGATGGAAACACCATATATTTT.

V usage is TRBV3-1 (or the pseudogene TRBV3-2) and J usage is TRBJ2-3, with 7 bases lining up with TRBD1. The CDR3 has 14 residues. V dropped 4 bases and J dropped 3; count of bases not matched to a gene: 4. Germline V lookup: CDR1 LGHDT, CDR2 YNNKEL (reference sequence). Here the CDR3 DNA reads TGTGCCAGCAGCCTCGGCAGGGGGACAGATACGCAGTATTTT. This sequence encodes CASSLGRGTDTQYF.

The CDR3 DNA is TGTGCCAGCTCACCAGGAAGCGGGAGTTCCTACAATGAGCAGTTCTTC. This sequence encodes CASSPGSGSSYNEQFF. The chain links TRBV18 to TRBJ2-1; 8 positions match TRBD2. Germline V lookup: CDR1 KGHSH, CDR2 LQKENI. This CDR3 spans 16 amino acids. V was pared by 2 bases and J by 1 base, with 4 bases of the junction left unmatched.

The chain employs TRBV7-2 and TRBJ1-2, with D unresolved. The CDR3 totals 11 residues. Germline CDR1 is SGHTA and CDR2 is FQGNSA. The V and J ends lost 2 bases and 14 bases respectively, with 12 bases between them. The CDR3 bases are TGTGCCAGCAGCTTACGGGAGCAATTAACCTTC. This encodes CASSLREQLTF.

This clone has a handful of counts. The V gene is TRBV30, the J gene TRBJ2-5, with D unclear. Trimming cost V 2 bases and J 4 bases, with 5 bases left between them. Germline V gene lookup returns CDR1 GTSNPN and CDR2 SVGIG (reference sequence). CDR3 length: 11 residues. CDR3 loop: CAWSPRETQYF. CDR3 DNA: TGTGCCTGGAGTCCTAGAGAGACCCAGTACTTC.

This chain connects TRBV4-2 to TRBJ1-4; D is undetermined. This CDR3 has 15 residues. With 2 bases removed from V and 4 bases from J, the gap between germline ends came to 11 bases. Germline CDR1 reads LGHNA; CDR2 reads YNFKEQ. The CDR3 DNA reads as TGTGCCAGCAGCCAAATACGAGGGTTTAATGAAAAACTGTTTTTT. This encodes CASSQIRGFNEKLFF.

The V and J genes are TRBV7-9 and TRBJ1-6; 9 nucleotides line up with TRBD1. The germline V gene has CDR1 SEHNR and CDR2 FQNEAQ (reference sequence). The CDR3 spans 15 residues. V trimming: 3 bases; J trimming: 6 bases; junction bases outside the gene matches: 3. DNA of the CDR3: TGTGCCAGCAGCTTTGGGACAGGGCCTAATTCACCCCTCCACTTT. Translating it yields CASSFGTGPNSPLHF.

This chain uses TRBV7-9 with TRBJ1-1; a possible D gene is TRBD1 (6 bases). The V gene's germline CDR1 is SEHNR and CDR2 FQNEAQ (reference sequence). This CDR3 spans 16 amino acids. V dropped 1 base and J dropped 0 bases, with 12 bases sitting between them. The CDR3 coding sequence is TGTGCCAGCAGCTTAGAGGGCGGACAGATGAACACTGAAGCTTTCTTT. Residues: CASSLEGGQMNTEAFF.

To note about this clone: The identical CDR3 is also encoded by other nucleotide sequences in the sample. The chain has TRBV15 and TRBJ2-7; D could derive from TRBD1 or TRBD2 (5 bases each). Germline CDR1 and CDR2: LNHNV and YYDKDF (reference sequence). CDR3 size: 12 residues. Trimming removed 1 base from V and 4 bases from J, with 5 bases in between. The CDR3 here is CATSRGGYEQYF. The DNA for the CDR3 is TGTGCCACCAGCAGAGGGGGGTACGAGCAGTACTTC.

The CDR3, as DNA: TGTGCCAGCAGTTTCCTGGGATACCCGAACACTGAAGCTTTCTTT. Its protein product is CASSFLGYPNTEAFF. This chain links TRBV28 with TRBJ1-1; D uncertain. This CDR3 is built from 15 residues. Germline assignment: CDR1 MDHEN and CDR2 SYDVKM. Trimming shortened V by 3 bases and J by 1 base, and 12 bases separated the two germline ends.

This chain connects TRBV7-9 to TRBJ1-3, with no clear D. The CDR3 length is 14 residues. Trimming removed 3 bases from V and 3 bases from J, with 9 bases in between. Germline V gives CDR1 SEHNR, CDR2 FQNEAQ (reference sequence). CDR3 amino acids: CASSLQQVGNTIYF. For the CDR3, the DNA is TGTGCCAGCAGCTTGCAGCAGGTTGGAAACACCATATATTTT.